The T cell receptor (beta chain) described here comes from a study of blood T cell repertoires in COVID-19. The table came from immunoSEQ multiplex PCR; TCRdb's copy has only in-frame clones and leaves some out. The sample lists fewer than 450,000 clones, 90% occurring once. With 3 bases removed from V and 5 bases from J, the gap between germline ends came to 16 bases. The length of the CDR3 is 15 residues. The germline V gene encodes CDR1 MDHEN and CDR2 SYDVKM. The age range of participants was 18 to 89 years, with residence in approximately 25 US areas. Two negative PCRs, clearance, or symptom resolution were required of recovered Cohort 3 donors.

The sequenced material came from PBMCs or T cells enriched from blood (not recorded which). This chain links TRBV28 with TRBJ1-1; D possibly corresponds to TRBD1 (6 bases). This clonotype originated in a man between 18 and 35 years old who had recovered from COVID-19. CDR3 coding DNA: TGTGCCAGCAGTTTTTCGGGGGGCGCAGGTACTGAAGCTTTCTTT. This codes for CASSFSGGAGTEAFF.